The present TCR beta chain was sequenced within a study of T cell responses to AZD1222 COVID-19 vaccine. Regarding the study as a whole: The reported proportion of spike-specific TCRs targeting unmutated variant regions was nearly half. Receipt of two AZD1222 doses was followed by a rise in Spike-specific TCR breadth and depth. Seropositive AZD1222 recipients at baseline numbered only five to seven.

Details on this clone: What it binds is unknown.

This CDR3 contains 13 residues. The germline V gene has CDR1 MGHRA and CDR2 YSYEKL. V was clipped by 4 bases and J by 4 bases, with 7 bases between them. Measured with immunoSEQ multiplex PCR; TCRdb has only the in-frame clones, and not every one. The table has 30,000 to 35,000 clones, approximately 90% seen once; the top ten hold under 50%. The specimen was peripheral blood, collected on day 0 of AZD1222 vaccination. The TCR comes from an adult in good health. V and J are TRBV4-1 and TRBJ1-4; D unclear. The CDR3 DNA sequence: TGCGCCAGCAGCCCTGTGGGTAATGAAAAACTGTTTTTT. Protein sequence: CASSPVGNEKLFF.